The source of this T cell receptor (beta chain) is a study of T cell responses to AZD1222 COVID-19 vaccine. The method was immunoSEQ multiplex PCR; TCRdb's version includes in-frame clones alone and lacks a portion of them. The sample carries about 100,000 clones, 85% to 95% recorded once. V lost 4 bases and J 6 bases, leaving 13 bases between the germline ends. CDR1 and CDR2 from the germline V gene are SGDLS and YYNGEE. This CDR3 is built from 14 residues. Remarks on this clone: Its antigen is still unknown.

Study findings and constraints: The study found vaccine-associated CD4 TCRs spanning spike, dominant at 160-218 and 743-854. Sampling captured repertoires only after the peak T cell response. A mostly white British donor set with more females was recruited, and clonal diversity was possibly underestimated.

The sequence was obtained from an adult in good health. This chain links TRBV9 with TRBJ1-4, with D uncertain. The sample consisted of peripheral blood, taken on day 0 of AZD1222 vaccination. The DNA for the CDR3 is TGTGCCAGCAGCACCCTAGGGTCGGATGAAAAACTGTTTTTT. It specifies CASSTLGSDEKLFF.